This entry is about one T cell receptor (beta chain). Its antigen remains unknown. A quantity of about 0.5 to 1 ug RNA underwent reverse transcription using random hexamers. An immunoSEQ multiplex PCR amplified TCR beta CDR3 over 54 Vbeta and 13 Jbeta. A single record per CDR3 protein comes from TCRdb applying MiXCR to the immunoSEQ multiplex PCR reads. The table lists 250,000 or so distinct CDR3 sequences, about 93% of them singletons. The source of the sample is a study of CD8 T cells in Susac syndrome. Study results and caveats: Acknowledgment was made by the study that its TCR sequencing and HLA analysis involved a relatively small number of individuals.

The V end lost 10 bases, the J end lost 1 base, and 17 bases lay between the germline ends. The germline gives CDR1 MDHEN, CDR2 SYDVKM. The CDR3 consists of 14 residues. The sequence came from a human donor with multiple sclerosis. The V and J genes are TRBV28 and TRBJ2-7; D possibly corresponds to TRBD2 (5 bases). Material: CD4+ T cells from PBMCs. The CDR3 DNA is TGTGCCACCCATAGGCAGGAGGTTTCCTACGAGCAGTACTTC. It specifies CATHRQEVSYEQYF.